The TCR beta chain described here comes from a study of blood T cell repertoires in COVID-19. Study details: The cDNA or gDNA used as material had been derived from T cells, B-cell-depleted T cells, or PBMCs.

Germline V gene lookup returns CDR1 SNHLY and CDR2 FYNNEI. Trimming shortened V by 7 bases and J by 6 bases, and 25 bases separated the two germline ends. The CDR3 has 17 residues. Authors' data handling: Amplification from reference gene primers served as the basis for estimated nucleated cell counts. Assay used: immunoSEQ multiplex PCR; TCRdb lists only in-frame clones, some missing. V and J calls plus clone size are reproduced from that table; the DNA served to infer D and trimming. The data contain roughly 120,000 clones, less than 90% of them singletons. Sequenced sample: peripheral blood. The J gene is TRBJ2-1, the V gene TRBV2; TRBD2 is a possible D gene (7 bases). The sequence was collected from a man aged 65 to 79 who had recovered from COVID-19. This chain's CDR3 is CASILRGGGGAVNEQFF. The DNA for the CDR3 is TGTGCCAGCATTCTTAGGGGAGGGGGGGGAGCCGTCAATGAGCAGTTCTTC.